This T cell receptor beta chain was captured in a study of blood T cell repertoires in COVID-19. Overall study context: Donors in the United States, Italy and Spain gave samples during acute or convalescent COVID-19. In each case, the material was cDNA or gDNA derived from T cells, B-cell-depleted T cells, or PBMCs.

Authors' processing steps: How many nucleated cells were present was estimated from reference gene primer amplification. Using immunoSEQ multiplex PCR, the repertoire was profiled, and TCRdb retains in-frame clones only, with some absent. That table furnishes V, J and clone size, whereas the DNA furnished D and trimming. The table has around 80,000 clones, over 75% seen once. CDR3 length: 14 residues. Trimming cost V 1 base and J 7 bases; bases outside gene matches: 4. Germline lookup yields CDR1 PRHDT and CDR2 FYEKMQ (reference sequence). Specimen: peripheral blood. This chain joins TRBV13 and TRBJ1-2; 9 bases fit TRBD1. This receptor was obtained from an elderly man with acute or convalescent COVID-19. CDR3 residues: CASSLVQGAIGYTF. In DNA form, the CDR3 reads TGTGCCAGCAGCTTAGTACAGGGGGCAATTGGCTACACCTTC.